The 30 T cell receptor beta chains below were found in one sample sequenced in a study of T cell repertoires in cytomegalovirus infection. Each CDR3 protein is one row after TCRdb ran MiXCR on the reads. This table holds 600,000 to 700,000 distinct CDR3 sequences, about 30% found once. For these TCRs, the target antigens are not known. Sequenced here: cultured PBMCs, sampled from culture after CMV antigen stimulation. The receptors stem from a human donor in good health (CMV status not recorded). Some clones in this sample may be carry-over from other donors' samples.

This clonotype was seen a single time. This CDR3 reads CASRSRDPRATDTQYF. The CDR3, as DNA: TGTGCCAGCAGATCCCGGGACCCGAGGGCGACAGATACGCAGTATTTT. The J gene is TRBJ2-3, the V gene TRBV28, with D perhaps TRBD1 or TRBD2 (5 bases each). The CDR3 is made up of 16 amino acids. V was shortened by 6 bases and J by 3 bases, with 19 bases between the two germline ends. In germline, CDR1 is MDHEN, CDR2 SYDVKM.

The CDR3 loop reads CASSRLLGRGSYNEQFF. The CDR3 coding sequence is TGTGCCAGCAGCCGACTTTTGGGAAGAGGGTCCTACAATGAGCAGTTCTTC. The rearrangement links TRBV27 to TRBJ2-1; D may be TRBD2 (5 bases). V lost 6 bases, J lost 1 base, and 19 bases lay in between. The length of the CDR3 is 17 residues. The germline V gene encodes CDR1 MNHEY and CDR2 SMNVEV (reference sequence).

This sequence joins TRBV12-3 or TRBV12-4 and TRBJ1-4; 8 bases map to TRBD1. V trimming: 7 bases; J trimming: 3 bases; junction bases outside the gene matches: 7. The CDR3 contains 15 residues. The CDR3 nucleotides are TGTGCCAGCACCTTGGACAGGGCGTCTAATGAAAAACTGTTTTTT. Protein product: CASTLDRASNEKLFF.

The chain links TRBV18 to TRBJ1-1; D remains ambiguous. Looked up from germline, CDR1 is KGHSH and CDR2 is LQKENI. V shed 0 bases and J shed 4 bases, with 15 bases lying between them. The CDR3 has 16 residues. The CDR3 region is CASSPPSRRLVTEAFF. The DNA of the CDR3 is TGTGCCAGCTCACCACCGTCCCGGAGGTTGGTCACTGAAGCTTTCTTT.

In this sample, this clonotype turned up a few times. The chain employs TRBV5-4 and TRBJ2-4; D ambiguous. The CDR3 runs 16 residues. Trimming cost V 0 bases and J 0 bases, with 10 bases left between them. The germline V gene has CDR1 SGHNT and CDR2 YYREEE (reference sequence). The CDR3 loop reads CASSLEEILAKNIQYF. The CDR3 bases are TGTGCCAGCAGCTTGGAGGAGATTCTAGCCAAAAACATTCAGTACTTC.

The chain recombines TRBV2 with TRBJ2-3; D is possibly TRBD1 or TRBD2 (7 bases each). CDR3 length: 13 residues. The V end lost 7 bases, the J end lost 4 bases, and 12 bases lay between the germline ends. Germline CDR1 and CDR2: SNHLY and FYNNEI. DNA for the CDR3: TGTGCCAGCACGGCAGGGGGGGCAGATACGCAGTATTTT. This sequence encodes CASTAGGADTQYF.

This chain uses TRBV28 with TRBJ2-1; no clear D. CDR3 length: 15 residues. Trimming took 4 bases from V and 8 from J, leaving 18 bases between them. Germline V CDR1 and CDR2: MDHEN, SYDVKM. In DNA, the CDR3 is TGTGCCAGCAGTTCCGTCGGGCCCACATCCTATGAGCAGTTCTTC. This translates into CASSSVGPTSYEQFF.

In its sample, this clonotype was seen a few times. This chain joins TRBV15 and TRBJ2-3; D unclear. From germline, CDR1 is LNHNV and CDR2 YYDKDF (reference sequence). Trimming took off 2 bases at V and 3 bases at J, with 18 bases between the two ends. This CDR3 comprises 17 residues. CDR3 residues: CATSRITELRRTDTQYF. The CDR3, as DNA: TGTGCCACCAGCAGAATTACGGAGCTTAGAAGGACAGATACGCAGTATTTT.

This clonotype was seen ten or more times. This chain joins TRBV7-2 and TRBJ2-2; D call uncertain. Trimming stripped 0 bases from V and 1 base from J, with 9 bases between. The germline gives CDR1 SGHTA, CDR2 FQGNSA. There are 16 residues in the CDR3. CDR3 DNA sequence: TGTGCCAGCAGCTTAGCACGGCTGATGAACACCGGGGAGCTGTTTTTT. It specifies CASSLARLMNTGELFF.

The chain employs TRBV28 and TRBJ1-2; D ambiguous. Trimming stripped 11 bases from V and 2 bases from J, with 15 bases between. Germline CDR1 and CDR2: MDHEN and SYDVKM. The CDR3 sequence is 13 residues long. The CDR3 DNA reads as TGTGCCGCAAACGGGCCGAACAACTATGGCTACACCTTC. Encoded protein: CAANGPNNYGYTF.

The V call is TRBV10-3, the J call TRBJ2-1, with 11 bases that match TRBD1. The CDR3 is 17 residues long. The germline V gene has CDR1 ENHRY and CDR2 SYGVKD. J was trimmed by 5 bases and V by 6 bases; bases with no gene match: 12. As DNA, the CDR3 is TGTGCCATCAGGTCTACGGGACAGGGGGAGCGGAACAATGAGCAGTTCTTC. Protein: CAIRSTGQGERNNEQFF.

This clonotype has a handful of counts. The chain uses TRBV7-6 and TRBJ2-1; TRBD1 matches 7 bases. The V and J ends lost 4 bases and 6 bases, in that order; junction bases with no gene match: 9. The CDR3 runs to 15 residues. CDR1 and CDR2 from the germline V gene are SGHVS and FNYEAQ. CDR3: CASSSYRGRGNEQFF. The CDR3 nucleotides read TGTGCCAGCAGCTCTTACAGGGGACGGGGCAATGAGCAGTTCTTC.

The chain uses TRBV19 and TRBJ1-1, with D possibly TRBD1 on 6 matching bases. V was shortened by 5 bases and J by 3 bases, with 16 bases between the two germline ends. The CDR3 runs 15 residues. Per the germline V gene, CDR1 is LNHDA and CDR2 is SQIVND (reference sequence). The CDR3 here is CASSRSRGAYTEAFF. CDR3 DNA: TGTGCCAGTAGTCGGTCTCGGGGGGCGTACACTGAAGCTTTCTTT.

This clonotype was observed many times. V gene TRBV7-2 combines with J gene TRBJ2-7; D might be TRBD2 (5 bases). The CDR3 is made up of 14 amino acids. Looked up from germline, CDR1 is SGHTA and CDR2 is FQGNSA. V was clipped by 5 bases and J by 4 bases, with 15 bases between them. The CDR3 is CASSPRAGKYEQYF. As DNA, the CDR3 is TGTGCCAGCAGCCCAAGGGCCGGGAAGTACGAGCAGTACTTC.

The chain links TRBV6-5 to TRBJ2-7, with 7 bases identical to TRBD2. V trimming: 6 bases; J trimming: 3 bases; junction bases outside the gene matches: 11. The CDR3 is 15 amino acids. Germline CDR1 is MNHEY and CDR2 is SVGAGI. The CDR3 region has the DNA TGTGCCAGCAGCCAAATCCCCTGGGGGGGCTACGAGCAGTACTTC. It is translated as CASSQIPWGGYEQYF.

In its sample, this clonotype was seen a few times. The chain carries TRBV20-1 and TRBJ2-7; 7 bases align to TRBD1. V was pared by 5 bases and J by 2 bases, with 6 bases of the junction left unmatched. The CDR3 is 13 residues long. Germline-derived CDR1 and CDR2 are DFQATT and SNEGSKA (reference sequence). The CDR3 DNA sequence: TGCAGTGCTCCCAGGACAGGAGCCTACGAGCAGTACTTC. Translated: CSAPRTGAYEQYF.

This clonotype was observed a few times. V is TRBV7-2 and J is TRBJ2-4; 8 nucleotides agree with TRBD2. The CDR3 length is 14 residues. The ends lost 7 bases at V and 10 bases at J; junction bases unmatched: 12. The germline gives CDR1 SGHTA, CDR2 FQGNSA. The chain's CDR3 is CASTSGGALGIQYF. In DNA form, the CDR3 reads TGTGCCAGCACCTCGGGGGGGGCTCTGGGGATTCAGTACTTC.

This clonotype was counted many times. V is TRBV7-2 and J is TRBJ2-2, with 10 nucleotides matching TRBD2. The CDR3 is made up of 17 amino acids. Germline V gives CDR1 SGHTA, CDR2 FQGNSA. The J segment lost 1 base and the V segment lost 5 bases, leaving 7 bases of the junction unmatched. CDR3 coding DNA: TGTGCCAGCAGCCACGATATAGCGGGAGGGAACACCGGGGAGCTGTTTTTT. Translation: CASSHDIAGGNTGELFF.

This chain joins TRBV7-2 and TRBJ2-7, with TRBD2 matching over 7 bases. Trimming cost V 8 bases and J 2 bases; bases outside gene matches: 12. The CDR3 totals 15 residues. The V gene's germline CDR1 is SGHTA and CDR2 FQGNSA. CDR3 sequence (DNA): TGTGCCAGCCGTCGGGGGGACGTCGGCCCCTACGAGCAGTACTTC. Residues: CASRRGDVGPYEQYF.

The sample holds a few counts of this clonotype. The chain combines TRBV12-3 or TRBV12-4 with TRBJ2-2; no firm D call. The CDR3 spans 14 residues. The V end was cut by 4 bases, the J end by 6 bases, with 12 bases between. The CDR3 bases are TGTGCCAGCAGTTGGGGTTACCCACCCGGGGAGCTGTTTTTT. This gives the protein CASSWGYPPGELFF.

The sample holds a few counts of this clonotype. V usage is TRBV10-3 and J usage is TRBJ2-3; 7 bases map to TRBD2. The CDR3 contains 19 residues. J lost 0 bases, V lost 3 bases, and 15 bases had no gene match. Germline-derived CDR1 and CDR2 are ENHRY and SYGVKD. CDR3 residues: CAISDFSGRASTSTDTQYF. The CDR3 DNA reads as TGTGCCATCAGTGATTTTAGCGGGCGGGCCTCGACTAGCACAGATACGCAGTATTTT.

CDR3 protein: CASIDPGFANYGYTF. CDR3 nucleotides: TGTGCCAGTATCGACCCCGGGTTCGCTAACTATGGCTACACCTTC. This sequence joins TRBV19 and TRBJ1-2; no clear D gene. V was clipped by 7 bases and J by 0 bases, with 15 bases between them. Germline V gene sequence: CDR1 LNHDA, CDR2 SQIVND (reference sequence). The CDR3 totals 15 residues.

The J gene is TRBJ2-3, the V gene TRBV7-8; the D gene is possibly TRBD2 (5 bases). Germline-derived CDR1 and CDR2 are SGHVS and FQNEAQ. The CDR3 has 15 residues. The V end was cut by 0 bases, the J end by 2 bases, with 9 bases between. CDR3 in DNA: TGTGCCAGCAGCTTAGCGAGGCTAGCCACAGATACGCAGTATTTT. Protein: CASSLARLATDTQYF.

This clonotype occurred many times. The chain recombines TRBV7-2 with TRBJ1-6; D is perhaps TRBD1 (6 bases). V lost 1 base and J lost 9, with 19 bases in between. The CDR3 has 17 residues. In germline, CDR1 is SGHTA, CDR2 FQGNSA. The CDR3 here is CASSLDGAGAGGSPLHF. The CDR3 nucleotides are TGTGCCAGCAGCTTAGATGGCGCGGGGGCGGGCGGTTCACCCCTCCACTTT.

The CDR3 sequence is CASRYSWTSDIESYF. CDR3 bases: TGTGCCAGCAGATATTCCTGGACTAGCGACATAGAATCGTACTTC. This chain connects TRBV12-3 or TRBV12-4 to TRBJ2-7; 9 bases are a match to TRBD2. V was pared by 6 bases and J by 12 bases, with 18 bases of the junction left unmatched. This CDR3 has 15 residues.

The CDR3 DNA is TGTGCCAGTCGAGCCGCCCCGGGCTACACCTTC. This gives the protein CASRAAPGYTF. The chain carries TRBV19 and TRBJ1-2; no clear D. The CDR3 is 11 residues long. V lost 8 bases, J lost 8 bases, and 12 bases lay in between. The germline V gene encodes CDR1 LNHDA and CDR2 SQIVND (reference sequence). Combining the CDR3 with reference TRBV19 and TRBJ1-2 gives the whole variable domain DGGITQSPKYLFRKEGQNVTLSCEQNLNHDAMYWYRQDPGQGLRLIYYSQIVNDFQKGDIAEGYSVSREKKESFPLTVTSAQKNPTAFYLCASRAAPGYTFGSGTRLTVV.

V is TRBV19 and J is TRBJ1-4, with 8 positions matching TRBD1. The CDR3 spans 14 residues. Trimming took 7 bases from V and 2 from J; bases not matched to a gene: 3. CDR1 and CDR2 from the germline V gene are LNHDA and SQIVND (reference sequence). The DNA for the CDR3 is TGTGCCAGTACAGGGGGCGCTACTAATGAAAAACTGTTTTTT. Protein product: CASTGGATNEKLFF.

This sequence joins TRBV28 and TRBJ1-2, with a possible D match to TRBD1 (6 bases). The CDR3 is made up of 15 amino acids. V was clipped by 5 bases and J by 4 bases, with 17 bases between them. The germline V gene encodes CDR1 MDHEN and CDR2 SYDVKM. The CDR3 nucleotides are TGTGCCAGCAGTCCCCTCGGGGGGACAAGCTATGGCTACACCTTC. Its translation: CASSPLGGTSYGYTF.

This clonotype appeared a single time. CDR3 nucleotide sequence: TGCAGTGCCGAAGAGGCGGGAGTAGGCGAGCAGTACTTC. Encoded protein: CSAEEAGVGEQYF. The chain couples TRBV20-1 to TRBJ2-7; TRBD2 matches at 7 bases. Per germline, CDR1 DFQATT and CDR2 SNEGSKA (reference sequence). The CDR3 consists of 13 residues. Trimming cost V 6 bases and J 6 bases; bases outside gene matches: 11.

The chain combines TRBV12-3 or TRBV12-4 with TRBJ2-1, with 13 bases that match TRBD2. The CDR3 covers 17 residues. V shed 5 bases, J shed 9 bases, and the junction held 13 bases outside the gene matches. CDR3 nucleotide sequence: TGTGCCAGCAGTCGGTCCGGCACTAGCGGGGGGGCAGTTGAGCAGTTCTTC. Translated: CASSRSGTSGGAVEQFF.